One sample yielded the 32 T cell receptor beta chains listed below, sequenced in a study of T cell repertoires in cytomegalovirus infection. One entry per CDR3 protein, called by TCRdb with MiXCR from the reads. In the table there are more than 250,000 distinct CDR3 sequences, roughly 13% of which are singletons. The sample consisted of PBMCs. These receptors came from a human donor in good health (CMV status not recorded). Some clones in this sample may be carry-over from other donors' samples.

This clonotype has a count of ten or more. The chain joins TRBV6-6 to TRBJ2-1, with TRBD2 matching over 12 bases. Germline values: CDR1 MNHNY, CDR2 SVGAGI (reference sequence). Trimming at V came to 5 bases and at J to 6 bases, leaving 5 bases not matched to a gene. This CDR3 region has 15 residues. The CDR3 nucleotides are TGTGCCAGCAGTCACGGACTAGCGGGACTCAATGAGCAGTTCTTC. Residues: CASSHGLAGLNEQFF.

This chain joins TRBV5-1 and TRBJ1-2, with 9 nucleotides matching TRBD1. V shed 0 bases, J shed 6 bases, and the junction held 6 bases outside the gene matches. CDR1 and CDR2 (germline): SGHRS, YFSETQ. This CDR3 spans 15 amino acids. The CDR3 loop reads CASSLEGQGWDGYTF. In DNA, the CDR3 is TGCGCCAGCAGCTTGGAGGGACAGGGTTGGGATGGCTACACCTTC.

This clonotype occurred many times. This rearrangement joins TRBV7-2 to TRBJ2-6; 7 nucleotides agree with TRBD2. The CDR3 totals 19 residues. V shed 5 bases, J shed 0 bases, and the junction held 13 bases outside the gene matches. Germline V lookup: CDR1 SGHTA, CDR2 FQGNSA. The CDR3 loop is CASSETPGGLGSGANVLTF. CDR3 nucleotides: TGTGCCAGCAGCGAAACGCCGGGGGGTTTGGGCTCTGGGGCCAACGTCCTGACTTTC.

The rearrangement links TRBV7-9 to TRBJ2-7, with 7 bases lining up with TRBD2. Trimming cost V 4 bases and J 1 base; bases outside gene matches: 7. The CDR3 is 15 residues long. Germline CDR1 reads SEHNR; CDR2 reads FQNEAQ (reference sequence). CDR3 sequence: CASSSGTSASYEQYF. The CDR3, as DNA: TGTGCCAGCAGCTCCGGAACTAGCGCGTCCTACGAGCAGTACTTC.

This clonotype has a count of ten or more. This chain joins TRBV7-8 and TRBJ1-1, with D unresolved. CDR1 and CDR2 (germline): SGHVS, FQNEAQ. The CDR3 covers 14 residues. Deletions cut 6 bases from V and 0 bases from J, with 11 bases between. The CDR3 sequence: CASRQTVLNTEAFF. For the CDR3, the DNA is TGTGCCAGCAGACAGACGGTATTGAACACTGAAGCTTTCTTT.

This clonotype was detected ten times or more. DNA for the CDR3: TGCGCCAGCAGCCAGCCCTTTGTGGTTCAAGAGACCCAGTACTTC. It codes for CASSQPFVVQETQYF. The chain links TRBV4-1 to TRBJ2-5; D call uncertain. The CDR3 extends over 15 amino acids. The V and J ends lost 3 bases and 2 bases respectively, with 13 bases between them. Germline values: CDR1 MGHRA, CDR2 YSYEKL.

This clonotype appeared a few times. The chain employs TRBV29-1 and TRBJ1-1, with D possibly matching TRBD1 (5 bases). Trimming took 4 bases from V and 5 from J, leaving 11 bases between them. Germline CDR1 reads SQVTM; CDR2 reads ANQGSEA. This CDR3 is built from 12 residues. The CDR3 loop is CSVGTRATEAFF. The CDR3 nucleotides are TGCAGCGTTGGTACCAGGGCTACTGAAGCTTTCTTT.

This clonotype was detected ten times or more. This chain joins TRBV7-8 and TRBJ1-3; weak D call: TRBD1 (6 bases). CDR3 length: 16 amino acids. Trimming shortened V by 1 base and J by 0 bases, and 10 bases separated the two germline ends. CDR1 is SGHVS and CDR2 is FQNEAQ in the germline V gene. The CDR3 here is CASSLGGRVSGNTIYF. The CDR3 nucleotides are TGTGCCAGCAGCTTAGGGGGGCGCGTCTCTGGAAACACCATATATTTT.

Ten or more counts support this clonotype. V is TRBV12-3 or TRBV12-4 and J is TRBJ2-1; D remains unclear. V lost 3 bases and J lost 1, with 10 bases in between. The CDR3 runs 15 residues. The CDR3 sequence: CASSLSASSYNEQFF. Written as DNA, the CDR3 is TGTGCCAGCAGTTTGTCGGCGTCTTCCTACAATGAGCAGTTCTTC.

This clonotype was recorded a few times. The chain has TRBV6-2 or TRBV6-3 and TRBJ2-7, with D perhaps matching TRBD1 (5 bases). Germline CDR1 is MNHEY and CDR2 is SVGEGT. The CDR3 length is 12 residues. V gave up 5 bases and J gave up 3 bases, with 8 bases separating them. This chain's CDR3 is CASSGADYEQYF. CDR3 nucleotide sequence: TGTGCCAGCAGTGGGGCGGACTACGAGCAGTACTTC.

This clonotype was seen many times. The chain carries TRBV19 and TRBJ2-1; a possible D gene is TRBD2 (5 bases). The V end lost 6 bases, the J end lost 8 bases, and 14 bases lay between the germline ends. The CDR3 is 13 residues long. Germline V gene data show CDR1 as LNHDA and CDR2 as SQIVND (reference sequence). CDR3 bases: TGTGCCAGTAGCGCCCGTCTAGCTGATGAGCAGTTCTTC. Its translation: CASSARLADEQFF.

This clonotype was seen ten or more times. The DNA of the CDR3 is TGTGCCAGCAGCATAGGTCTCACAGATACGCAGTATTTT. This sequence encodes CASSIGLTDTQYF. The chain is built from TRBV6-1 and TRBJ2-3; D call uncertain. Germline lookup yields CDR1 MNHNS and CDR2 SASEGT. V was cut by 6 bases and J by 2 bases, with 9 bases left in between. The CDR3 consists of 13 residues.

This sequence joins TRBV3-1 and TRBJ1-5; D unclear. Germline V gives CDR1 LGHDT, CDR2 YNNKEL (reference sequence). V gave up 2 bases and J gave up 5 bases, with 10 bases separating them. The CDR3 runs to 14 residues. The CDR3 bases are TGTGCCAGCAGCCAAAGAAGTGGGGATCAGCCCCAGCATTTT. This gives the protein CASSQRSGDQPQHF.

This chain links TRBV5-1 with TRBJ2-5, with D perhaps TRBD1 or TRBD2 (5 bases each). This CDR3 has 16 amino acids. Germline-derived CDR1 and CDR2 are SGHRS and YFSETQ. Trimming shortened V by 3 bases and J by 6 bases, and 21 bases separated the two germline ends. The CDR3 loop is CASSSFGTPNKQTQYF. In nucleotides, the CDR3 is TGCGCCAGCAGCTCCTTCGGGACGCCCAATAAACAGACCCAGTACTTC.

The sample holds many counts of this clonotype. The rearrangement uses TRBV7-6 and TRBJ2-7, with D possibly being TRBD1 (6 bases). V was trimmed by 2 bases and J by 4 bases, leaving 18 bases between them. The CDR3 spans 16 residues. Germline-derived CDR1 and CDR2 are SGHVS and FNYEAQ. CDR3 nucleotides: TGTGCCAGCAGCTTATCTATAGGGGACAACTTGTACGAGCAGTACTTC. It yields the protein CASSLSIGDNLYEQYF.

CDR3 nucleotide sequence: TGTGCCACCAAAAACTACAGGGGATCCACTGAAGCTTTCTTT. This codes for CATKNYRGSTEAFF. The rearrangement uses TRBV28 and TRBJ1-1; 7 bases map to TRBD1. There are 14 residues in the CDR3. Germline values: CDR1 MDHEN, CDR2 SYDVKM. The J segment lost 4 bases and the V segment lost 10 bases, leaving 12 bases of the junction unmatched.

The chain employs TRBV5-1 and TRBJ2-5, with D tentatively TRBD1 or TRBD2 (5 bases each). Trimming took 4 bases from V and 5 from J, leaving 12 bases between them. CDR3 length: 13 residues. The germline gives CDR1 SGHRS, CDR2 YFSETQ. CDR3 residues: CASSPMGTETQYF. The CDR3 coding sequence is TGCGCCAGCAGCCCTATGGGGACGGAGACCCAGTACTTC.

This clonotype appeared a few times. The CDR3 region has the DNA TGTGCCAGCAGTTTCACAGGGGGCGCGGGCACTGAAGCTTTCTTT. Translating it yields CASSFTGGAGTEAFF. V and J are TRBV6-2 or TRBV6-3 and TRBJ1-1; 9 nucleotides agree with TRBD1. V lost 4 bases to trimming and J lost 4 bases; unmatched junction nucleotides: 7. Germline CDR1 MNHEY, CDR2 SVGEGT. This CDR3 contains 15 residues.

V usage is TRBV6-2 or TRBV6-3 and J usage is TRBJ2-7; D is possibly TRBD1 (5 bases). Germline CDR1 reads MNHEY; CDR2 reads SVGEGT. The CDR3 has 14 amino acids. V shed 4 bases and J shed 6 bases, with 16 bases lying between them. CDR3 in DNA: TGTGCCAGCAGTTCAGGGCAGGCGTCCAGCGAGCAGTACTTC. Amino acids: CASSSGQASSEQYF.

Many counts were recorded for this clonotype. The chain employs TRBV5-6 and TRBJ1-1; D possibly corresponds to TRBD1 (5 bases). Trimming cost V 5 bases and J 6 bases, with 17 bases left between them. The CDR3 runs 14 residues. Per germline, CDR1 SGHDT and CDR2 YYEEEE. CDR3 coding DNA: TGTGCCAGCAGGGGTCGGGGTAGAGGGGCTGAAGCTTTCTTT. Encoded protein: CASRGRGRGAEAFF.

With respect to this clonotype: A much larger clone sits a single nucleotide away, making a read error possible. The chain carries TRBV7-8 and TRBJ2-2; 7 nucleotides match TRBD2. There are 19 residues in the CDR3. Germline V gene data show CDR1 as SGHVS and CDR2 as FQNEAQ. CDR3 in amino acids: CASSLAIDSGLPRTGELLF. CDR3 DNA sequence: TGTGCCAGCAGCTTAGCGATTGATAGCGGGCTACCACGGACCGGGGAGCTGCTTTTT. The entire variable domain, with the rest obtained from reference TRBV7-8 and TRBJ2-2, is as follows: GAGVSQSPRYKVAKRGQDVALRCDPISGHVSLFWYQQALGQGPEFLTYFQNEAQLDKSGLPSDRFFAERPEGSVSTLKIQRTQQEDSAVYLCASSLAIDSGLPRTGELLFGEGSRLTVL.

This clonotype is medium-sized (0.01 to 0.1%) within its sample. The chain has TRBV7-2 and TRBJ2-1; D gene uncertain. Trimming stripped 4 bases from V and 6 bases from J, with 13 bases between. The CDR3 spans 14 residues. Germline V lookup: CDR1 SGHTA, CDR2 FQGNSA. The CDR3 region is CASSSTPVSNEQFF. For the CDR3, the DNA is TGTGCCAGCAGCTCAACTCCTGTGTCCAATGAGCAGTTCTTC.

This clonotype was detected ten times or more. This rearrangement joins TRBV4-1 to TRBJ1-1; 11 nucleotides line up with TRBD1. This CDR3 comprises 15 residues. The germline CDR1 and CDR2 sequences are MGHRA and YSYEKL. The ends lost 3 bases at V and 4 bases at J; junction bases unmatched: 4. The CDR3 bases are TGCGCCAGCAGCCAGATTGGGACAGGGGGCACTGAAGCTTTCTTT. Residues: CASSQIGTGGTEAFF.

This clonotype was seen a handful of times. J is TRBJ1-6 and V is TRBV4-2; no clear D. Trimming shortened V by 1 base and J by 6 bases, and 4 bases separated the two germline ends. The V gene's germline CDR1 is LGHNA and CDR2 YNFKEQ. This CDR3 is 13 amino acids long. The CDR3 DNA follows: TGTGCCAGCAGCCAAGTCGGTAATTCACCCCTCCACTTT. This sequence encodes CASSQVGNSPLHF.

The genes are TRBV5-5 and TRBJ2-2; D might be TRBD1 (6 bases). This CDR3 is 16 amino acids long. CDR1 and CDR2 (germline): SGHKS, YYEKEE (reference sequence). The V end lost 4 bases, the J end lost 1 base, and 14 bases lay between the germline ends. CDR3 sequence: CASSGLTGENTGELFF. CDR3 DNA sequence: TGTGCCAGCAGCGGCCTGACAGGCGAGAACACCGGGGAGCTGTTTTTT.

This clonotype has ten or more counts. V usage is TRBV6-4 and J usage is TRBJ2-3; D gene uncertain. The CDR3 has 13 residues. Germline loops: CDR1 MRHNA, CDR2 SNTAGT. Trimming stripped 4 bases from V and 2 bases from J, with 7 bases between. The CDR3 DNA reads as TGTGCCAGCAGTGTAGAGGTCACAGATACGCAGTATTTT. Protein product: CASSVEVTDTQYF.

This clonotype was counted ten times or more. This rearrangement joins TRBV7-2 to TRBJ1-2; D ambiguous. Germline CDR1 reads SGHTA; CDR2 reads FQGNSA. V was shortened by 1 base and J by 6 bases, with 9 bases between the two germline ends. The CDR3 contains 13 residues. The CDR3 coding sequence is TGTGCCAGCAGCTTAGTGGTTGACAATGGCTACACCTTC. This encodes CASSLVVDNGYTF.

This clonotype was counted ten times or more. The chain uses TRBV19 and TRBJ2-2; TRBD1 is a possible D gene (6 bases). Germline V gives CDR1 LNHDA, CDR2 SQIVND (reference sequence). The CDR3 runs 15 residues. The V gene lost 4 bases and the J gene lost 3 bases, with 12 bases spanning the gap. The CDR3 is CASSTGTLYTGELFF. The CDR3 coding sequence is TGTGCCAGTAGTACCGGGACACTTTACACCGGGGAGCTGTTTTTT.

The V gene is TRBV20-1, the J gene TRBJ1-4, with D unclear. Trimming took 6 bases from V and 0 from J, leaving 14 bases between them. Germline CDR1 is DFQATT and CDR2 is SNEGSKA (reference sequence). This CDR3 comprises 15 residues. CDR3: CSALETFSTNEKLFF. Here the CDR3 DNA reads TGCAGTGCCCTAGAGACATTTTCAACTAATGAAAAACTGTTTTTT.

V usage is TRBV30 and J usage is TRBJ1-1; D remains unclear. The CDR3 sequence is 12 residues long. The germline CDR1 and CDR2 sequences are GTSNPN and SVGIG (reference sequence). Trimming took off 2 bases at V and 4 bases at J, with 8 bases between the two ends. CDR3: CAWSQRSTEAFF. For the CDR3, the DNA is TGTGCCTGGAGTCAACGGAGCACTGAAGCTTTCTTT.

The chain combines TRBV14 with TRBJ2-5; 7 positions match TRBD1. The CDR3 runs to 15 residues. The V gene's germline CDR1 is SGHDN and CDR2 FVKESK. The trim removed 4 bases at V and 5 bases at J, leaving 10 bases unmatched. Written as DNA, the CDR3 is TGTGCCAGCAGCCCTGACAGGGCCCCCCGGGAGACCCAGTACTTC. Translated, it gives CASSPDRAPRETQYF.

This clonotype was detected ten times or more. The chain joins TRBV7-2 to TRBJ2-3; D is uncertain. The germline V gene has CDR1 SGHTA and CDR2 FQGNSA. The CDR3 extends over 14 amino acids. With 2 bases removed from V and 6 bases from J, the gap between germline ends came to 12 bases. As DNA, the CDR3 is TGTGCCAGCAGCTTAAGGACCTACAAGGATACGCAGTATTTT. Translation gives CASSLRTYKDTQYF.